Below are 13 T cell receptor beta chains sequenced from a single sample in a study of blood T cell repertoires in COVID-19. TCRdb's copy holds only in-frame clones and misses some; the assay was immunoSEQ multiplex PCR. The sample carries around 200,000 clones, about 85% recorded once. The sequenced sample was peripheral blood. These receptors all come from a woman between 18 and 30 years old who had recovered from COVID-19.

J is TRBJ2-1 and V is TRBV18, with 14 bases aligning to TRBD2. The CDR3 has 19 residues. With V trimmed by 0 bases and J by 1 base, 5 bases remained unmatched. Germline V gene data show CDR1 as KGHSH and CDR2 as LQKENI. For the CDR3, the DNA is TGTGCCAGCTCACCACCGGGACTAGCGGGAGCGAGGTCCTACAATGAGCAGTTCTTC. It specifies CASSPPGLAGARSYNEQFF.

V is TRBV6-5 and J is TRBJ1-6; D is unclear. V was trimmed by 4 bases and J by 11 bases, leaving 15 bases between them. CDR1 MNHEY and CDR2 SVGAGI come from the germline V gene. The CDR3 contains 14 residues. The CDR3 region has the DNA TGTGCCAGCAGTTTCGCCTCTTTTAGTCCACCCCTCCACTTT. Its translation: CASSFASFSPPLHF.

The chain couples TRBV2 to TRBJ2-7; TRBD2 agrees at 8 bases. Unmatched junction bases numbered 17, after V lost 4 bases and J lost 3 bases. The germline CDR1 and CDR2 sequences are SNHLY and FYNNEI. CDR3 length equals 18 residues. CDR3 DNA sequence: TGTGCCAGCAGTGTAGAGACTAGCGTCTCCCTGTCCCTCTACGAGCAGTACTTC. This gives the protein CASSVETSVSLSLYEQYF. The whole variable domain, remainder taken from reference TRBV2 and TRBJ2-7, is EPEVTQTPSHQVTQMGQEVILRCVPISNHLYFYWYRQILGQKVEFLVSFYNNEISEKSEIFDDQFSVERPDGSNFTLKIRSTKLEDSAMYFCASSVETSVSLSLYEQYFGPGTRLTVT.

The chain couples TRBV25-1 to TRBJ2-7; TRBD1 matches at 9 bases. Germline values: CDR1 MGHDK, CDR2 SYGVNS. J gave up 1 base and V 2 bases, and 6 bases lay outside the gene matches. This CDR3 spans 16 amino acids. CDR3 loop: CASSEQRDRDSYEQYF. For the CDR3, the DNA is TGTGCCAGCAGTGAACAAAGGGACAGGGATTCCTACGAGCAGTACTTC.

The CDR3 region has the DNA TGCGCCAGCAGCCAAGAGTACAGGGTTTATCAGCCCCAGCATTTT. It translates to CASSQEYRVYQPQHF. The chain uses TRBV4-3 and TRBJ1-5; tentative D call: TRBD1 (6 bases). Germline values: CDR1 LGHNA, CDR2 YSLEER. The length of the CDR3 is 15 residues. The germline V and J ends were trimmed by 0 bases and 5 bases, with 11 bases remaining between them.

The chain is built from TRBV6-5 and TRBJ1-5, with TRBD1 as a possible D gene (5 bases). This CDR3 spans 14 amino acids. V shed 6 bases and J shed 4 bases, with 13 bases lying between them. Germline CDR1 and CDR2: MNHEY and SVGAGI. The CDR3 here is CASRGTGKNQPQHF. The CDR3 coding sequence is TGTGCCAGCAGAGGTACAGGAAAGAATCAGCCCCAGCATTTT.

The chain has TRBV13 and TRBJ2-3; 8 bases agree with TRBD1. Germline V CDR1 and CDR2: PRHDT, FYEKMQ (reference sequence). V lost 5 bases and J lost 7; bases outside the gene matches: 8. CDR3 length: 14 residues. CDR3 in amino acids: CASSARTGRNTQYF. DNA for the CDR3: TGTGCCAGCAGCGCGCGGACAGGGAGAAATACGCAGTATTTT.

The V call is TRBV6-5, the J call TRBJ2-2, with D uncertain. In germline, CDR1 is MNHEY, CDR2 SVGAGI. The V end lost 4 bases, the J end lost 3 bases, and 3 bases lay between the germline ends. This CDR3 spans 12 amino acids. The CDR3 region is CASSSYTGELFF. CDR3 nucleotides: TGTGCCAGCAGTTCCTACACCGGGGAGCTGTTTTTT.

The chain uses TRBV27 and TRBJ1-2; D not resolved. The CDR3 has 13 residues. Germline V gene sequence: CDR1 MNHEY, CDR2 SMNVEV (reference sequence). Between the trimmed V and J ends, which lost 0 bases and 4 bases, there was a span of 6 bases. The CDR3 coding sequence is TGTGCCAGCAGTTTATCCGGGATCTATGGCTACACCTTC. It codes for CASSLSGIYGYTF.

The chain is built from TRBV11-2 and TRBJ1-1; D uncertain. There are 14 residues in the CDR3. V was clipped by 5 bases and J by 5 bases, with 15 bases between them. Germline lookup yields CDR1 SGHAT and CDR2 FQNNGV. The CDR3 DNA sequence: TGTGCCAGCAGCAATTCGAGGGAAGGGACTGAAGCTTTCTTT. Its translation is CASSNSREGTEAFF.

V usage is TRBV28 and J usage is TRBJ2-1; 7 bases line up with TRBD2. The junction had 10 bases not matched to a gene; V was cut back by 4 bases and J by 7 bases. Germline values: CDR1 MDHEN, CDR2 SYDVKM. The CDR3 loop spans 15 amino acids. The CDR3 nucleotides read TGTGCCAGCAGTTCCACCGGGACTAATAGGAATGAGCAGTTCTTC. Translating gives CASSSTGTNRNEQFF.

J is TRBJ2-1 and V is TRBV12-3 or TRBV12-4; a weak D match, TRBD2 (5 bases). The CDR3 totals 12 residues. V gave up 3 bases and J gave up 9 bases, with 9 bases separating them. DNA for the CDR3: TGTGCCAGCAGTTTTGGGGAGACTGAGCAGTTCTTC. Translating gives CASSFGETEQFF.

V is TRBV2 and J is TRBJ1-5; D ambiguous. V was cut by 4 bases and J by 0 bases, with 10 bases left in between. CDR1 is SNHLY and CDR2 is FYNNEI in the germline V gene. The CDR3 contains 15 residues. The CDR3 spells CASSAQSYSNQPQHF. The CDR3, as DNA: TGTGCCAGCAGTGCACAGAGTTATAGCAATCAGCCCCAGCATTTT.